The rows below give T cell receptor beta chains drawn from one sample of a study of blood T cell repertoires in COVID-19. Repertoires were generated with immunoSEQ multiplex PCR, while TCRdb's copy carries only in-frame clones and drops some. The sample lists roughly 150,000 clones, roughly 87% seen once, with around 5% in the top ten. Sequenced: peripheral blood. These receptors came from a human donor in a cohort sampled during active COVID-19. The CDR3 runs from the conserved cysteine through the conserved F or W. The D gene is left open where the match is weak. Part of the rows lack a size; the others show once, few, many or a class for expanded clones.

J: TRBJ2-6; length: 15; D: -; size: -; V: TRBV18; CDR3: CASSPLGTGANVLTF; DNA: TGTGCCAGCTCACCACTCGGGACTGGGGCCAACGTCCTGACTTTC
J: TRBJ1-4; length: 14; D: -; size: -; V: TRBV10-3; CDR3: CAISDRESNEKLFF; DNA: TGTGCCATCAGTGACAGGGAATCTAATGAAAAACTGTTTTTT
J: TRBJ2-5; length: 15; D: TRBD2; size: -; V: TRBV7-9; CDR3: CASSLGTRGDETQYF; DNA: TGTGCCAGCAGCTTAGGGACTAGAGGGGATGAGACCCAGTACTTC
J: TRBJ2-7; length: 15; D: TRBD1; size: -; V: TRBV11-1; CDR3: CASSPGQGGPYEQYF; DNA: TGTGCCAGCAGCCCGGGACAGGGGGGCCCCTACGAGCAGTACTTC
J: TRBJ2-7; length: 14; D: -; size: -; V: TRBV2; CDR3: CASSGGRESYEQYF; DNA: TGTGCCAGCAGTGGGGGCAGGGAATCCTACGAGCAGTACTTC
J: TRBJ2-1; length: 14; D: TRBD1; size: -; V: TRBV5-8; CDR3: CASSSGQVRGMPFF; DNA: TGTGCCAGCAGCTCGGGACAGGTCCGAGGGATGCCTTTCTTC
J: TRBJ2-7; length: 14; D: TRBD2; size: once; V: TRBV6-4; CDR3: CASSPSGGIYEQYF; DNA: TGTGCCAGCAGTCCTAGCGGGGGGATATACGAGCAGTACTTC
J: TRBJ1-1; length: 13; D: -; size: -; V: TRBV12-5; CDR3: CASGLEPGTEAFF; DNA: TGTGCTAGTGGTTTGGAACCCGGTACTGAAGCTTTCTTT
J: TRBJ1-1; length: 13; D: -; size: -; V: TRBV5-4; CDR3: CASSGGISTEAFF; DNA: TGTGCCAGCAGCGGGGGGATTAGCACTGAAGCTTTCTTT
J: TRBJ2-5; length: 16; D: TRBD2; size: -; V: TRBV5-6; CDR3: CASSPTWSGVQETQYF; DNA: TGTGCCAGCAGCCCCACGTGGAGCGGGGTACAAGAGACCCAGTACTTC
J: TRBJ2-2; length: 14; D: -; size: -; V: TRBV19; CDR3: CASSNRGGTGELFF; DNA: TGTGCCAGTAGTAACAGGGGAGGCACCGGGGAGCTGTTTTTT
J: TRBJ2-1; length: 16; D: -; size: -; V: TRBV6-2/TRBV6-3; CDR3: CASSWTWDTHNNEQFF; DNA: TGTGCCAGCAGTTGGACCTGGGACACCCACAACAATGAGCAGTTCTTC
J: TRBJ1-2; length: 15; D: -; size: -; V: TRBV2; CDR3: CASSEARGQQYGYTF; DNA: TGTGCCAGCAGTGAAGCGAGAGGACAGCAGTATGGCTACACCTTC
J: TRBJ2-3; length: 14; D: -; size: -; V: TRBV29-1; CDR3: CSVGRAGRTDTQYF; DNA: TGCAGCGTTGGGCGGGCAGGGAGGACAGATACGCAGTATTTT
J: TRBJ1-6; length: 14; D: -; size: few; V: TRBV5-4; CDR3: CASSNRDSPSPLHF; DNA: TGTGCCAGCAGCAACCGGGACTCCCCTTCACCCCTCCACTTT
J: TRBJ1-3; length: 13; D: -; size: -; V: TRBV30; CDR3: CAWAQGSGNTIYF; DNA: TGTGCCTGGGCACAGGGCTCTGGAAACACCATATATTTT
J: TRBJ2-7; length: 18; D: TRBD2; size: -; V: TRBV3-1/TRBV3-2; CDR3: CASSPVVRGLAGRYEQYF; DNA: TGTGCCAGCAGCCCAGTAGTGCGAGGACTAGCGGGGAGGTACGAGCAGTACTTC
J: TRBJ1-5; length: 15; D: -; size: -; V: TRBV19; CDR3: CASSIDNLSNQPQHF; DNA: TGTGCCAGTAGTATAGACAATTTGAGCAATCAGCCCCAGCATTTT
J: TRBJ2-3; length: 16; D: -; size: -; V: TRBV19; CDR3: CASSLTGTPGTDTQYF; DNA: TGTGCCAGTAGTCTGACCGGGACACCAGGCACAGATACGCAGTATTTT
J: TRBJ2-6; length: 17; D: TRBD1; size: once; V: TRBV5-1; CDR3: CASSPGQGSSGANVLTF; DNA: TGCGCCAGCAGCCCGGGACAGGGGTCCTCTGGGGCCAACGTCCTGACTTTC
J: TRBJ1-2; length: 12; D: -; size: -; V: TRBV19; CDR3: CASSIQGYGYTF; DNA: TGTGCCAGTAGTATACAGGGTTATGGCTACACCTTC
J: TRBJ2-3; length: 13; D: -; size: -; V: TRBV19; CDR3: CATAETSTDTQYF; DNA: TGTGCCACCGCGGAGACTAGCACAGATACGCAGTATTTT
J: TRBJ2-7; length: 13; D: TRBD1; size: -; V: TRBV28; CDR3: CASWDRVGYEQYF; DNA: TGTGCCAGCTGGGACAGGGTGGGATACGAGCAGTACTTC
J: TRBJ1-6; length: 14; D: -; size: -; V: TRBV5-6; CDR3: CASNFGSSNSPLHF; DNA: TGTGCCAGCAACTTCGGGTCATCGAATTCACCCCTCCACTTT
J: TRBJ1-6; length: 13; D: -; size: -; V: TRBV11-1; CDR3: CASSRVWNSPLHF; DNA: TGTGCCAGCAGCCGGGTGTGGAATTCACCCCTCCACTTT
J: TRBJ1-6; length: 15; D: TRBD1; size: -; V: TRBV11-2; CDR3: CASTRRSQGESPLHF; DNA: TGTGCCAGCACCCGTAGGTCCCAGGGGGAGTCACCCCTCCACTTT
J: TRBJ2-1; length: 16; D: TRBD2; size: -; V: TRBV15; CDR3: CATSRASGGSYNEQFF; DNA: TGTGCCACCAGCAGGGCTAGCGGGGGCTCCTACAATGAGCAGTTCTTC
J: TRBJ2-7; length: 13; D: TRBD1; size: -; V: TRBV28; CDR3: CASGTGGLYEQYF; DNA: TGTGCCAGCGGGACAGGGGGATTATACGAGCAGTACTTC